These T cell receptor beta chains were read from a single sample in a study of human T cells and chemical hapten exposure. TCRdb fed the RACE reads into MiXCR, producing one record per CDR3 protein. The sample has 300,000 to 400,000 distinct CDR3 sequences, 5.5% to 8% seen once; the top ten hold 8% to 9%. The starting material was whole blood, obtained in connection with sensitization to the hapten diphenylcyclopropenone (DPC). The receptors here all came from a woman in her late teens or twenties with alopecia areata. Some clones in this sample may be carry-over from other donors' samples. Both conserved end residues are part of each CDR3. D genes are given only for firm matches. Size is stated for part of the rows, as once, few or many counts, or as a class when the clone is expanded.

>.|.|TRBJ2-3|TRBV3-1
CASSQDGLDTQYF
TGTGCCAGCAGCCAAGACGGGTTGGATACGCAGTATTTT
>many|.|TRBJ1-1|TRBV29-1
CSVKGTPRAEAFF
TGCAGCGTTAAGGGAACGCCACGGGCTGAAGCTTTCTTT
>.|TRBD2|TRBJ2-3|TRBV7-2
CASSSLGPGGKALDTQYF
TGTGCCAGCAGCTCATTGGGTCCCGGGGGGAAGGCTTTAGATACGCAGTATTTT
>few|.|TRBJ1-2|TRBV5-4
CASSSSTWGYTF
TGTGCCAGCAGCTCAAGCACCTGGGGCTACACCTTC
>many|.|TRBJ2-2|TRBV6-2/TRBV6-3
CATRPGTPNTGELFF
TGTGCCACCCGTCCGGGGACTCCGAACACCGGGGAGCTGTTTTTT
>.|.|TRBJ2-5|TRBV5-1
CASSEPWGAQETQYF
TGCGCCAGCTCGGAGCCCTGGGGGGCCCAAGAGACCCAGTACTTC
>few|.|TRBJ1-1|TRBV18
CASSPQVRHPNTEAFF
TGTGCCAGCTCACCACAGGTGCGACACCCGAACACTGAAGCTTTCTTT
>few|TRBD1|TRBJ1-2|TRBV7-9
CASSLEETGNYGYTF
TGTGCCAGCAGCTTAGAGGAGACAGGGAACTATGGCTACACCTTC
>few|TRBD2|TRBJ2-3|TRBV20-1
CSGQIGVFSGLSTDTQYF
TGCAGTGGCCAAATTGGGGTATTTAGCGGGCTCAGCACAGATACGCAGTATTTT
>few|TRBD1|TRBJ1-2|TRBV5-1
CASSGGQASNYGYTF
TGCGCCAGCAGCGGAGGACAGGCATCTAACTATGGCTACACCTTC
>.|.|TRBJ2-7|TRBV18
CASSPGVQAGVEQYF
TGTGCCAGCTCACCAGGAGTACAGGCTGGGGTCGAGCAGTACTTC
>few|TRBD2|TRBJ2-5|TRBV20-1
CSARVMGGQETQYF
TGCAGTGCTAGAGTTATGGGGGGGCAAGAGACCCAGTACTTC
>.|TRBD1|TRBJ1-3|TRBV2
CASSDKGAYGNTIYF
TGTGCCAGCAGTGACAAGGGGGCGTACGGAAACACCATATATTTT
>.|.|TRBJ1-1|TRBV29-1
CSVRYHTEAFF
TGCAGCGTTCGGTATCACACTGAAGCTTTCTTT
>few|.|TRBJ1-2|TRBV27
CASSSRQDLSYGYTF
TGTGCCAGCAGTTCGAGACAGGACCTCTCCTATGGCTACACCTTC
>many|TRBD2|TRBJ2-1|TRBV24-1
CATSGRLAGREQFF
TGTGCCACCAGTGGCCGACTAGCGGGGAGGGAGCAGTTCTTC
>many|TRBD1|TRBJ2-1|TRBV7-9
CASSNGTGRNEQFF
TGTGCCAGCAGCAACGGGACAGGCCGCAATGAGCAGTTCTTC
>many|.|TRBJ2-1|TRBV7-9
CASSPSSGAHNEQFF
TGTGCCAGCAGCCCGTCATCCGGAGCTCACAATGAGCAGTTCTTC
>many|TRBD2|TRBJ2-2|TRBV28
CASSAGLAGGNLNTGELFF
TGTGCCAGCAGCGCGGGACTAGCGGGGGGCAATTTGAACACCGGGGAGCTGTTTTTT
>.|.|TRBJ1-6|TRBV7-2
CASSPHAGTNNSPLHF
TGTGCCAGCAGCCCCCATGCCGGGACCAATAATTCACCCCTCCACTTT
>few|.|TRBJ2-2|TRBV15
CATSRDLALNTGELFF
TGTGCCACCAGCAGAGATCTAGCATTGAACACCGGGGAGCTGTTTTTT
>.|TRBD1|TRBJ2-3|TRBV3-1
CASSQEGVRGQGTDTQYF
TGTGCCAGCAGCCAAGAGGGTGTGCGGGGACAGGGAACAGATACGCAGTATTTT
>.|.|TRBJ1-5|TRBV11-2
CASSFGGNNQPQHF
TGTGCCAGCAGCTTCGGCGGAAACAATCAGCCCCAGCATTTT
>few|TRBD1|TRBJ2-1|TRBV6-5
CASSYTGGAENEQFF
TGTGCCAGCAGTTACACAGGGGGCGCAGAAAATGAGCAGTTCTTC
>many|.|TRBJ2-3|TRBV29-1
CSVEDLVPSTDTQYF
TGCAGCGTTGAAGATCTGGTTCCTAGCACAGATACGCAGTATTTT
>few|TRBD2|TRBJ2-1|TRBV7-9
CASSLGGGGPAYNEQFF
TGTGCCAGCAGCCTAGGCGGCGGGGGGCCCGCATACAATGAGCAGTTCTTC
>few|.|TRBJ2-7|TRBV9
CASSVGAAYEQYF
TGTGCCAGCAGCGTGGGTGCGGCCTACGAGCAGTACTTC
>few|.|TRBJ2-5|TRBV5-1
CASSSGGAGGQETQYF
TGCGCCAGCAGCTCGGGCGGGGCAGGGGGCCAAGAGACCCAGTACTTC
>few|.|TRBJ2-7|TRBV24-1
CATSGRDGGSYEQYF
TGTGCCACCAGTGGGCGGGACGGCGGCTCCTACGAGCAGTACTTC
>many|.|TRBJ2-2|TRBV7-9
CASSLVGHRNTGELFF
TGTGCCAGCAGCTTAGTAGGACACCGGAACACCGGGGAGCTGTTTTTT
>.|.|TRBJ1-5|TRBV15
CATSGNTGQPQHF
TGTGCCACCAGCGGGAACACTGGTCAGCCCCAGCATTTT
>few|.|TRBJ1-1|TRBV12-3/TRBV12-4
CASSLRELNTEAFF
TGTGCCAGCAGTTTAAGGGAATTGAACACTGAAGCTTTCTTT
>.|.|TRBJ1-1|TRBV5-6
CASSLGSAMLNTEAFF
TGTGCCAGCAGCTTGGGATCAGCTATGTTGAACACTGAAGCTTTCTTT
>.|.|TRBJ1-6|TRBV5-1
CASSSRDGLANSPLHF
TGCGCCAGCAGCTCGCGGGACGGGTTAGCGAATTCACCCCTCCACTTT
>few|TRBD1|TRBJ1-4|TRBV5-5
CASRDGQDLAPYEKLFF
TGTGCCAGCAGGGATGGACAGGACCTAGCCCCATATGAAAAACTGTTTTTT
>.|TRBD1|TRBJ1-2|TRBV10-3
CAIRDRVSQANYGYTF
TGTGCCATCAGGGACAGGGTCTCGCAAGCTAACTATGGCTACACCTTC
>.|.|TRBJ2-7|TRBV15
CATSEPSSEGRGYEQYF
TGTGCCACCAGCGAACCCTCTTCTGAGGGAAGAGGCTACGAGCAGTACTTC